The subject of this entry is one T cell receptor (beta chain). Antigen unknown. Time point: cycle 4 day 1 (C4D1), after more than five weeks of nivolumab. Following autologous stem cell transplantation, relapse occurred in every patient, and exposure to brentuximab vedotin varied. Germline trimming cut 4 bases from V and 4 bases from J; bases unmatched to any gene: 10. Germline CDR1 reads SGHRS; CDR2 reads YFSETQ. The CDR3 covers 16 residues. The data originate from a study of PD-1 blockade in classical Hodgkin lymphoma. Study-wide findings and caveats: Before treatment, TCR diversity in newly diagnosed patients was reportedly lower than in healthy donors.

Libraries were prepared by immunoSEQ multiplex PCR; TCRdb keeps only in-frame clonotypes and omits some of them. Among 100,000 or so clones listed, roughly nine tenths were seen once. The starting material was peripheral blood mononuclear cells (PBMCs), obtained before the fourth cycle of nivolumab. The rearrangement joins TRBV5-1 to TRBJ1-2; TRBD1 aligns across 10 bases. This TCR was sampled from a human donor with classical Hodgkin lymphoma. The CDR3 region is CASSPSGQGRTYGYTF. CDR3 DNA: TGCGCCAGCAGCCCTTCGGGACAGGGGAGGACCTATGGCTACACCTTC.